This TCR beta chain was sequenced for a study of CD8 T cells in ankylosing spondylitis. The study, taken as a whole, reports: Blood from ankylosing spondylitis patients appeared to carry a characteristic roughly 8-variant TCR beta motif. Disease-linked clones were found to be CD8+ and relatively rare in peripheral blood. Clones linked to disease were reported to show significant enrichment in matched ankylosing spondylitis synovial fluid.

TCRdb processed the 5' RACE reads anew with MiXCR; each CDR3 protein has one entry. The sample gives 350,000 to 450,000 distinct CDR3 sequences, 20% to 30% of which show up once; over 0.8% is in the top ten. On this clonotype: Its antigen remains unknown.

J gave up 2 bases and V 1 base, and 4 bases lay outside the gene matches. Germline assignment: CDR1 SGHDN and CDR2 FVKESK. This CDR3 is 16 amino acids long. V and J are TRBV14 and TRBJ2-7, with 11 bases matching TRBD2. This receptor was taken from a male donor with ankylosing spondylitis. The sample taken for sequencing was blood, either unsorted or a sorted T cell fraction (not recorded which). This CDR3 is CASSQGRLAGTYEQYF. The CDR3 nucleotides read TGTGCCAGCAGCCAAGGTCGACTAGCGGGAACCTACGAGCAGTACTTC.